This section outlines one T cell receptor beta chain sequence together with its context. Treatment in this sample: randomized to nivolumab then ipilimumab (arm A) or the reverse (arm B). Profiled with immunoSEQ multiplex PCR; TCRdb holds only in-frame clones, not every one. This sample carries about 18,000 clones, 65% to 75% of them seen once, and the ten largest clones take more than 4%. This sample was taken from a study of sequential checkpoint blockade in melanoma. CDR3 size: 14 residues. Per germline, CDR1 LNHDA and CDR2 SQIVND (reference sequence). Trimming shortened V by 3 bases and J by 6 bases, and 12 bases separated the two germline ends.

The sample was tumor tissue (inferred from file names), taken from a patient given nivolumab and ipilimumab in sequence. The sequence derives from a human donor with melanoma. V and J are TRBV19 and TRBJ1-5, with D possibly TRBD1 on 5 matching bases. The CDR3 region has the DNA TGTGCCAGTAGTATCCGGGGGATCGGTCAGCCCCAGCATTTT. It is translated as CASSIRGIGQPQHF.